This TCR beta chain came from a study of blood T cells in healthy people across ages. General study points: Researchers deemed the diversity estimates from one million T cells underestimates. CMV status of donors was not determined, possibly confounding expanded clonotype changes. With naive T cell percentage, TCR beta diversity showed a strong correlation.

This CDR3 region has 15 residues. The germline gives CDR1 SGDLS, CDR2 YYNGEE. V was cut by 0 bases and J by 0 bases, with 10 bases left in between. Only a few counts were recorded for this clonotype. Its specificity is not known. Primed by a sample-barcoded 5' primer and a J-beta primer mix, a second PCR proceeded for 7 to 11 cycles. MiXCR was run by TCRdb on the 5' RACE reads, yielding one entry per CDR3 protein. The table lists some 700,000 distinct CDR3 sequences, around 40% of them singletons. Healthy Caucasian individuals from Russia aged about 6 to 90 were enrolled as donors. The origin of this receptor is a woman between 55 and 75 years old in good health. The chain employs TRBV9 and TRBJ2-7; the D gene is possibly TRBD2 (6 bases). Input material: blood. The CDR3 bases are TGTGCCAGCAGCGTAGGTGGACTAAGCTCCTACGAGCAGTACTTC. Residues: CASSVGGLSSYEQYF.